Listed below are T cell receptor beta chains from one sample, sequenced in a study of T cells in Graves' hyperthyroidism and ophthalmopathy. TCRdb reprocessed the multiplex PCR reads with MiXCR, giving one entry per CDR3 protein. This table holds over 700,000 distinct CDR3 sequences, around 40% found once. Sequencing was done on a sample of blood. The receptors were sampled from a woman in her thirties or forties with Graves' hyperthyroidism. The CDR3 runs from the conserved cysteine through the conserved F or W. D genes are given only for firm matches. Size is stated for part of the rows, as once, few or many counts, or as a class when the clone is expanded.

size,V,J,D,CDR3,DNA
.,TRBV6-6,TRBJ1-5,.,CASSRRDSNQPQHF,TGTGCCAGCAGTCGACGGGATAGCAATCAGCCCCAGCATTTT
many,TRBV12-3/TRBV12-4,TRBJ1-4,.,CASSLTGIRGEKLFF,TGTGCCAGCAGTTTAACAGGAATCAGGGGCGAAAAACTGTTTTTT
.,TRBV6-5,TRBJ1-2,.,CASSFHPWGDYGFTF,TGTGCCAGCAGTTTCCACCCATGGGGAGATTATGGCTTCACCTTC
few,TRBV28,TRBJ2-3,.,CASVELVTDTQYF,TGTGCCAGCGTGGAACTAGTCACAGATACGCAGTATTTT
.,TRBV20-1,TRBJ1-3,.,CSARGLNSGNTIYF,TGCAGTGCTAGAGGACTGAATTCTGGAAACACCATATATTTT
.,TRBV29-1,TRBJ2-1,TRBD1,CSVYPGGYNEQFF,TGCAGCGTTTATCCAGGGGGCTACAATGAGCAGTTCTTC
.,TRBV19,TRBJ1-4,TRBD1,CASSMGQPNEKLFF,TGTGCCAGTAGTATGGGACAGCCTAATGAAAAACTGTTTTTT
few,TRBV6-5,TRBJ2-7,.,CASSYWDGVSYEQYF,TGTGCCAGCAGTTACTGGGACGGGGTATCCTACGAGCAGTACTTC
few,TRBV5-1,TRBJ1-2,.,CASSLGQAISGYTF,TGCGCCAGCAGCTTGGGACAGGCTATCTCGGGCTACACCTTC
.,TRBV6-6,TRBJ2-7,.,CASSILRSTYEQYF,TGTGCCAGCAGTATACTACGATCCACCTACGAGCAGTACTTC
many,TRBV24-1,TRBJ2-5,.,CATSDPQETQYF,TGTGCCACCAGTGATCCTCAAGAGACCCAGTACTTC
.,TRBV10-3,TRBJ1-5,.,CAISARGGVQPQHF,TGTGCCATCAGTGCGAGGGGAGGTGTTCAGCCCCAGCATTTT
.,TRBV2,TRBJ1-3,.,CASSVSASGNTIYF,TGTGCCAGCAGTGTTAGCGCATCTGGAAACACCATATATTTT
once,TRBV7-9,TRBJ1-1,TRBD1,CASSLDRGRPEAFF,TGTGCCAGCAGCTTGGACAGGGGGCGGCCTGAAGCTTTCTTT
few,TRBV20-1,TRBJ2-2,.,CSARTAGLGTGELFF,TGCAGTGCTAGGACCGCGGGGTTAGGCACCGGGGAGCTGTTTTTT
many,TRBV19,TRBJ1-2,TRBD1,CASSQTGLYGYTF,TGTGCCAGTAGTCAGACAGGGCTTTATGGCTACACCTTC
.,TRBV29-1,TRBJ2-7,TRBD1,CSVDSTGGTYEQYF,TGCAGCGTTGACTCGACAGGGGGAACCTACGAGCAGTACTTC
.,TRBV7-7,TRBJ2-2,.,CASSLAENTGELFF,TGTGCTAGCAGCTTAGCGGAGAACACCGGGGAGCTGTTTTTT
.,TRBV10-2,TRBJ1-1,.,CASRAWTIVAGFYTEAFF,TGCGCCAGCAGGGCCTGGACCATCGTAGCAGGGTTCTATACTGAAGCTTTCTTT
.,TRBV10-3,TRBJ2-6,.,CAIRSHSGANVLTF,TGTGCCATCAGAAGCCATAGCGGGGCCAACGTCCTGACTTTC
many,TRBV5-1,TRBJ1-6,TRBD1,CASSWTGQGENSPLHF,TGCGCCAGCAGCTGGACGGGACAGGGGGAAAATTCACCCCTCCACTTT
.,TRBV7-9,TRBJ2-7,.,CASSLPSRGSYEQYF,TGTGCCAGCAGCTTACCCTCCCGGGGCTCCTACGAGCAGTACTTC
many,TRBV10-1,TRBJ1-2,TRBD1,CASSDHGTGVYGYTF,TGCGCCAGCAGTGACCACGGGACAGGTGTCTATGGCTACACCTTC
few,TRBV19,TRBJ1-5,.,CASSPGIWSNQPQHF,TGTGCCAGCAGTCCGGGGATTTGGAGCAATCAGCCCCAGCATTTT
.,TRBV7-9,TRBJ1-4,TRBD1,CASSFSGTANEKLFF,TGTGCCAGCAGCTTTAGCGGGACAGCAAATGAAAAACTGTTTTTT
many,TRBV27,TRBJ2-7,.,CASSLSILSYEQYF,TGTGCCAGCAGCTTGAGCATCCTATCCTACGAGCAGTACTTC
.,TRBV20-1,TRBJ2-7,TRBD2,CSAMGLAGIYEQYF,TGCAGTGCTATGGGGCTAGCGGGGATATACGAGCAGTACTTC
.,TRBV6-4,TRBJ2-7,TRBD1,CASRDRQGFSYEQYF,TGTGCCAGCCGAGACCGACAGGGGTTTAGCTACGAGCAGTACTTC
.,TRBV5-4,TRBJ2-5,.,CASSLGGSFRGTQYF,TGTGCCAGCAGCTTGGGGGGCAGTTTTCGAGGGACCCAGTACTTC